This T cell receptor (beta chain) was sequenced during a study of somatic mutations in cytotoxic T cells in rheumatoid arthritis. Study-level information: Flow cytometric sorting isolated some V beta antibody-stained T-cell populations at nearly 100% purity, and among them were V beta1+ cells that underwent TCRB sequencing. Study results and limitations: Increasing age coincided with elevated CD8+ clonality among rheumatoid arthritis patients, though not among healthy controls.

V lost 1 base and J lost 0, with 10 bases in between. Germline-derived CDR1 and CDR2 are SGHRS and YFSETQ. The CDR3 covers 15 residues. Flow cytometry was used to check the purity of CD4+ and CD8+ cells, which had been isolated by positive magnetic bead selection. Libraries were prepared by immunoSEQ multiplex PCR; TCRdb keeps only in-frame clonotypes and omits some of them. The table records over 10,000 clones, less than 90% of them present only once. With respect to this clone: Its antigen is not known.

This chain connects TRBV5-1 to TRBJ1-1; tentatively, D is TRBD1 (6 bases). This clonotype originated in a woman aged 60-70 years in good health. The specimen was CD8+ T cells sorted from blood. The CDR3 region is CASSLMDSMNTEAFF. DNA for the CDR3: TGCGCCAGCAGCTTGATGGACAGCATGAACACTGAAGCTTTCTTT.